The 27 T cell receptor beta chains given below trace back to one sample, sequenced in a study of blood T cell repertoires in COVID-19. Profiling relied on immunoSEQ multiplex PCR, and the TCRdb table lists in-frame clones only, not all of them. The data contain approximately 230,000 clones, over 75% of them singletons. Input material: PBMCs or T cells enriched from blood (not recorded which). The receptors here all came from a man aged 35 to 55 who had recovered from COVID-19.

The V gene is TRBV30, the J gene TRBJ1-1, with D maybe TRBD1 (6 bases). The V end was cut by 8 bases, the J end by 3 bases, with 16 bases between. The CDR3 sequence is 13 residues long. CDR1 is GTSNPN, CDR2 SVGIG, per germline (reference sequence). CDR3 sequence: CAKGGRGDTEAFF. DNA of the CDR3: TGTGCCAAGGGGGGGCGAGGCGACACTGAAGCTTTCTTT.

This chain links TRBV28 with TRBJ1-6; D possibly corresponds to TRBD1 (6 bases). CDR3 size: 16 residues. Germline CDR1 is MDHEN and CDR2 is SYDVKM. The V gene lost 3 bases and the J gene lost 4 bases, with 13 bases spanning the gap. For the CDR3, the DNA is TGTGCCAGCAGTTTCCCCGACAGGCAGTATAATTCACCCCTCCACTTT. This sequence encodes CASSFPDRQYNSPLHF.

The chain recombines TRBV11-2 with TRBJ2-1, with 8 bases matching TRBD2. V lost 1 base and J lost 0; bases outside the gene matches: 5. Germline lookup yields CDR1 SGHAT and CDR2 FQNNGV. CDR3 length equals 17 residues. The CDR3 sequence is CASSLGIAGSSYNEQFF. The DNA for the CDR3 is TGTGCCAGCAGCTTAGGGATAGCGGGAAGCTCCTACAATGAGCAGTTCTTC.

This clone appeared a single time. This chain connects TRBV11-2 to TRBJ1-2; 7 bases are a match to TRBD1. Germline-derived CDR1 and CDR2 are SGHAT and FQNNGV. The CDR3 sequence is 14 residues long. Losses at the gene ends were 8 bases for V and 1 base for J; bases not matched to a gene: 7. The DNA for the CDR3 is TGTGCCAGCGATAATACAGGGGATAACTATGGCTACACCTTC. It is translated as CASDNTGDNYGYTF.

The V call is TRBV9, the J call TRBJ2-7; a possible D gene is TRBD1 (6 bases). The germline V and J ends were trimmed by 0 bases and 9 bases, with 16 bases remaining between them. The CDR3 consists of 14 residues. Germline CDR1 SGDLS, CDR2 YYNGEE. DNA of the CDR3: TGTGCCAGCAGCGTAGGACAGGATTCCCACGGGCAGTACTTC. Translating gives CASSVGQDSHGQYF.

The genes are TRBV19 and TRBJ2-7; possibly TRBD1 for D (6 bases). Germline V lookup: CDR1 LNHDA, CDR2 SQIVND (reference sequence). Trimming removed 3 bases from V and 4 bases from J, with 10 bases in between. This CDR3 has 13 amino acids. This CDR3 reads CASSMGRGYEQYF. The CDR3, as DNA: TGTGCCAGTAGTATGGGAAGGGGGTACGAGCAGTACTTC.

The chain combines TRBV5-4 with TRBJ2-2, with TRBD1 identical over 8 bases. With V trimmed by 4 bases and J by 3 bases, 5 bases remained unmatched. Per germline, CDR1 SGHNT and CDR2 YYREEE (reference sequence). This CDR3 spans 15 amino acids. CDR3 DNA sequence: TGTGCCAGCAGCCCTTCGGGACAGGACACCGGGGAGCTGTTTTTT. Residues: CASSPSGQDTGELFF.

V gene TRBV4-1 combines with J gene TRBJ1-2; D not resolved. CDR3 length equals 18 residues. CDR1 MGHRA and CDR2 YSYEKL come from the germline V gene. Trimming stripped 4 bases from V and 0 bases from J, with 21 bases between. CDR3 in DNA: TGCGCCAGCAGCCTCGAACTTCCCCACTCGAGTTCTAACTATGGCTACACCTTC. It encodes CASSLELPHSSSNYGYTF.

The chain couples TRBV10-3 to TRBJ2-1; 13 nucleotides align to TRBD2. V lost 6 bases to trimming and J lost 5 bases; unmatched junction nucleotides: 10. From germline, CDR1 is ENHRY and CDR2 SYGVKD. CDR3 size: 17 residues. CDR3 amino acids: CAIRPTGTSGTDNEQFF. CDR3 nucleotide sequence: TGTGCCATCAGACCGACCGGGACTAGCGGGACCGACAATGAGCAGTTCTTC.

V is TRBV10-3 and J is TRBJ1-4; 11 nucleotides agree with TRBD1. The CDR3 runs to 12 residues. The germline CDR1 and CDR2 sequences are ENHRY and SYGVKD. V trimming: 10 bases; J trimming: 11 bases; junction bases outside the gene matches: 6. CDR3 in DNA: TGTGCCAGCGGGACAGGGGGATGGAAACTGTTTTTT. Its translation is CASGTGGWKLFF.

Comments on this clone: The sample has other DNA sequences that encode this CDR3 too. V and J are TRBV5-1 and TRBJ1-2; 7 bases agree with TRBD1. The CDR3 length is 13 residues. From germline, CDR1 is SGHRS and CDR2 YFSETQ. V trimming: 2 bases; J trimming: 3 bases; junction bases outside the gene matches: 1. CDR3 region: CASSFTGDYGYTF. CDR3 bases: TGCGCCAGCAGCTTTACAGGGGACTATGGCTACACCTTC.

J is TRBJ2-6 and V is TRBV14; no reliable D call. Per the germline V gene, CDR1 is SGHDN and CDR2 is FVKESK. The CDR3 runs to 14 residues. V lost 0 bases to trimming and J lost 5 bases, with 5 bases between them. The chain's CDR3 is CASSQELRANVLTF. As DNA, the CDR3 is TGTGCCAGCAGCCAAGAGTTAAGGGCCAACGTCCTGACTTTC. The complete variable domain, with remaining parts taken from reference TRBV14 and TRBJ2-6, reads EAGVTQFPSHSVIEKGQTVTLRCDPISGHDNLYWYRRVMGKEIKFLLHFVKESKQDESGMPNNRFLAERTGGTYSTLKVQPAELEDSGVYFCASSQELRANVLTFGAGSRLTVL.

The CDR3 reads CASSQTGANEKLFF. The CDR3 DNA reads TGTGCCAGCAGTCAGACAGGGGCTAATGAAAAACTGTTTTTT. The chain employs TRBV28 and TRBJ1-4; 8 bases agree with TRBD1. Germline CDR1 MDHEN, CDR2 SYDVKM. J was trimmed by 3 bases and V by 5 bases; bases with no gene match: 2. The CDR3 runs 14 residues.

V is TRBV3-1 (or the pseudogene TRBV3-2) and J is TRBJ2-1, with D perhaps TRBD2 (5 bases). The CDR3 consists of 12 residues. The germline CDR1 and CDR2 sequences are LGHDT and YNNKEL (reference sequence). The CDR3 DNA sequence: TGTGCTGACTATTGGGGTTACAATGAGCAGTTCTTC. Translated, it gives CADYWGYNEQFF.

This clone was observed once. The J gene is TRBJ1-2, the V gene TRBV6-5; 7 bases fit TRBD1. V gave up 2 bases and J gave up 0 bases; unmatched junction bases: 3. This CDR3 spans 15 amino acids. The germline gives CDR1 MNHEY, CDR2 SVGAGI. The CDR3 DNA sequence: TGTGCCAGCAGTTACACCGGGACAGCTAACTATGGCTACACCTTC. This codes for CASSYTGTANYGYTF.

The gene calls are TRBV11-2 and TRBJ1-6, with 8 bases that match TRBD1. Looked up from germline, CDR1 is SGHAT and CDR2 is FQNNGV. V dropped 2 bases and J dropped 5; count of bases not matched to a gene: 2. CDR3 length: 15 residues. The CDR3: CASSLQGADNSPLHF. The CDR3 DNA is TGTGCCAGCAGCTTACAGGGGGCTGATAATTCACCCCTCCACTTT.

This chain joins TRBV11-2 and TRBJ2-3; 11 bases match TRBD2. V trimming: 7 bases; J trimming: 4 bases; junction bases outside the gene matches: 10. This CDR3 has 16 amino acids. The germline gives CDR1 SGHAT, CDR2 FQNNGV. The DNA of the CDR3 is TGTGCCAGCAAGAGACTAGCGGGGAATGTGGCAGATACGCAGTATTTT. Protein sequence: CASKRLAGNVADTQYF.

This CDR3 reads CASSIVPPDTEAFF. The DNA for the CDR3 is TGTGCCAGTAGTATAGTTCCCCCGGACACTGAAGCTTTCTTT. The J gene is TRBJ1-1, the V gene TRBV19; no clear D gene. Germline V CDR1 and CDR2: LNHDA, SQIVND (reference sequence). V shed 1 base and J shed 3 bases, with 9 bases lying between them. This CDR3 spans 14 amino acids. Combining the CDR3 with reference TRBV19 and TRBJ1-1 gives the whole variable domain DGGITQSPKYLFRKEGQNVTLSCEQNLNHDAMYWYRQDPGQGLRLIYYSQIVNDFQKGDIAEGYSVSREKKESFPLTVTSAQKNPTAFYLCASSIVPPDTEAFFGQGTRLTVV.

The chain combines TRBV5-1 with TRBJ1-4; D is perhaps TRBD1 (5 bases). This CDR3 contains 15 residues. Trimming cost V 4 bases and J 4 bases, with 14 bases left between them. Germline V gene lookup returns CDR1 SGHRS and CDR2 YFSETQ. This CDR3 reads CASSTQGDVNEKLFF. Here the CDR3 DNA reads TGCGCCAGCAGCACCCAGGGTGACGTTAATGAAAAACTGTTTTTT.

A single count supports this clone. The chain is built from TRBV25-1 and TRBJ1-2, with TRBD1 identical over 11 bases. Germline loops: CDR1 MGHDK, CDR2 SYGVNS. This CDR3 has 14 amino acids. Trimming removed 4 bases from V and 3 bases from J; junction bases left unmatched: 1. This CDR3 is CASSADRGHYGYTF. In nucleotides, the CDR3 is TGTGCCAGCAGTGCGGACAGGGGGCACTATGGCTACACCTTC.

This clone was seen at least ten times. V gene TRBV5-3 combines with J gene TRBJ2-1; TRBD1 matches 9 bases. TRBV5-3 is known as an ORF, though its function is uncertain. The CDR3 has 22 amino acids. Unmatched junction bases numbered 23, after V lost 2 bases and J lost 2 bases. The CDR3 is CARSLSMIPLDRGTGAYNEQFF. In nucleotides, the CDR3 is TGTGCCAGAAGCTTATCCATGATACCACTGGACAGGGGTACGGGTGCCTACAATGAGCAGTTCTTC.

The chain carries TRBV18 and TRBJ2-3, with TRBD2 matching 11 bases. CDR3 size: 17 residues. Germline CDR1 reads KGHSH; CDR2 reads LQKENI. J lost 2 bases, V lost 1 base, and 5 bases had no gene match. The CDR3 region is CASSPLGTSGNTDTQYF. The DNA of the CDR3 is TGTGCCAGCTCACCACTTGGGACTAGCGGAAACACAGATACGCAGTATTTT.

Here the CDR3 reads CASSPLPGQGNTGELFF. The DNA of the CDR3 is TGTGCCAGTAGTCCCCTCCCCGGACAGGGGAACACCGGGGAGCTGTTTTTT. The chain recombines TRBV19 with TRBJ2-2; 8 bases fit TRBD1. After removal of 5 bases from V and 1 base from J, the junction contained 9 bases not matched to a gene. Germline V CDR1 and CDR2: LNHDA, SQIVND (reference sequence). The CDR3 has 17 amino acids.

CDR3 loop: CAISDSGLAENSYEQYF. The CDR3 DNA reads TGTGCCATCAGTGATTCTGGACTAGCGGAGAACTCCTACGAGCAGTACTTC. V usage is TRBV10-3 and J usage is TRBJ2-7; TRBD2 matches at 10 bases. V lost 3 bases, J lost 0 bases, and 8 bases stayed unmatched. Germline V gene lookup returns CDR1 ENHRY and CDR2 SYGVKD. The CDR3 has 17 residues.

The V gene is TRBV3-1 (or the pseudogene TRBV3-2), the J gene TRBJ2-3; 8 bases agree with TRBD1. The junction had 9 bases not matched to a gene; V was cut back by 1 base and J by 6 bases. Germline assignment: CDR1 LGHDT and CDR2 YNNKEL (reference sequence). This CDR3 comprises 16 residues. CDR3 loop: CASSQVGTGGADTQYF. The CDR3 region has the DNA TGTGCCAGCAGCCAAGTTGGGACAGGTGGGGCCGATACGCAGTATTTT.

The V call is TRBV7-2, the J call TRBJ1-2; D might be TRBD1 (5 bases). Germline-derived CDR1 and CDR2 are SGHTA and FQGNSA. The CDR3 has 18 amino acids. V lost 0 bases, J lost 0 bases, and 17 bases lay in between. The CDR3 coding sequence is TGTGCCAGCAGCTTAGCTGCGGCAGGGCGAGGAGCTAACTATGGCTACACCTTC. The encoded protein is CASSLAAAGRGANYGYTF.

This chain joins TRBV19 and TRBJ1-5; possible D gene TRBD1, 5 bases. V was shortened by 7 bases and J by 3 bases, with 19 bases between the two germline ends. This CDR3 is 16 amino acids long. Germline V gene sequence: CDR1 LNHDA, CDR2 SQIVND (reference sequence). The CDR3 nucleotides read TGTGCCAGTATGGGACCCGGGGGATTCAACAATCAGCCCCAGCATTTT. Its protein is CASMGPGGFNNQPQHF.